The T cell receptor beta chain described here comes from a study of CD8+ T cells in alopecia areata. Findings and limits, study-wide: Compared with mice, patients displayed less clear TCR sharing, possibly for HLA-related reasons.

Investigators isolated RNA and reverse transcribed it into cDNA to act as the sequencing template. Generated by immunoSEQ multiplex PCR, the TCRdb table keeps only in-frame clones and is missing some. The sample includes approximately 59,000 clones, 45% to 55% of them seen just once. Sampling of alopecia areata patients yielded lesional scalp punch biopsies as well as peripheral blood. This clone was seen more than once but under ten times. Antigen: not known. The germline CDR1 and CDR2 sequences are SEHNR and FQNEAQ (reference sequence). Trimming took off 8 bases at V and 0 bases at J, with 9 bases between the two ends. The CDR3 contains 13 residues.

Source: CD8+ T cells sorted from blood, taken at week 0. The chain has TRBV7-9 and TRBJ2-3; D is perhaps TRBD2 (5 bases). The source of this sequence is a human donor with alopecia areata. CDR3 loop: CASGRESTDTQYF. The DNA of the CDR3 is TGTGCCAGCGGTAGGGAGAGCACAGATACGCAGTATTTT.